This T cell receptor (beta chain) was retrieved from a study of lymphopenia after photon versus proton radiotherapy. Libraries were prepared by immunoSEQ multiplex PCR; TCRdb keeps only in-frame clonotypes and omits some of them. There are 65,000 to 90,000 clones in the sample; under 95% occur only once, and about 2.2% lies in the top ten. In the case of this clone: Antigen unknown.

Study-level points and caveats: Post-nadir diversity loss with photons came from oligoclonal expansion, particularly CD8+ Temra cells. Under photons, naive T cells and diversity fell while effector/memory populations rose.

CDR1 SGHRS and CDR2 YFSETQ come from the germline V gene. CDR3 length: 15 residues. V dropped 4 bases and J dropped 5; count of bases not matched to a gene: 11. The chain carries TRBV5-1 and TRBJ1-2; 7 bases match TRBD1. Sequences were derived from peripheral blood, sampled from a patient treated with photon-based radiotherapy. This TCR came from a woman aged 35 to 49 with cholangiocarcinoma. CDR3 protein: CASSPTGESFYGYTF. The CDR3 DNA reads as TGCGCCAGCAGCCCTACAGGGGAATCCTTTTATGGCTACACCTTC.